This entry lists 2 T cell receptor beta chains sequenced from one sample in a study of metastatic and nonmetastatic thyroid tumors (dated by TCRdb to 2019 to 2021). The library was made by PCR. Data came from an Illumina HiSeq 4000. TCRdb itself trimmed the public reads at Q25 with fastp, ran MiXCR and retained productive beta chains. This sample holds fewer than 20,000 clones; roughly 20% were observed only once. The ten largest make up over 6% of the sample. No treatment had been received by any patient before thyroid surgery. Material for sequencing was adjacent normal tissue. The receptors were sampled from a female donor with papillary thyroid cancer or a benign thyroid nodule (not recorded which). Some clones in this sample may be carry-over from other donors' samples.

Ten or more counts support this clone. The chain links TRBV19 to TRBJ1-5; the D gene is possibly TRBD1 (6 bases). Germline loops: CDR1 LNHDA, CDR2 SQIVND (reference sequence). There are 14 residues in the CDR3. V dropped 4 bases and J dropped 7 bases, with 14 bases sitting between them. The CDR3 DNA reads as TGTGCCAGTAGTACCTGGGGGGGCCGCCAGCCCCAGCATTTT. Protein sequence: CASSTWGGRQPQHF.

This clone has at least ten counts. Other DNA sequences of this sample code for an identical CDR3. The J gene is TRBJ2-3, the V gene TRBV24-1, with D unclear. Deletions cut 0 bases from V and 4 bases from J, with 10 bases between. CDR1 is KGHDR, CDR2 SFDVKD, per germline. The CDR3 spans 15 residues. The CDR3 loop reads CATSDLGPGADTQYF. CDR3 DNA: TGTGCCACCAGTGATTTGGGCCCTGGGGCAGATACGCAGTATTTT.